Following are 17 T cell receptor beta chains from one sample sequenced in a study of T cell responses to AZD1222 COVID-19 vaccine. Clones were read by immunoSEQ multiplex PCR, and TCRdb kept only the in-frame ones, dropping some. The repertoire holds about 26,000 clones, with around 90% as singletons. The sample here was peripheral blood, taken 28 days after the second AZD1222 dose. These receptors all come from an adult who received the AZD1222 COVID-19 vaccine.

DNA of the CDR3: TGTGCCAGCAGCTTTTCCCCAGAGACCCAGTACTTC. Protein: CASSFSPETQYF. The rearrangement links TRBV7-2 to TRBJ2-5; the D is unclear. CDR3 size: 12 residues. Germline-derived CDR1 and CDR2 are SGHTA and FQGNSA. V was pared by 3 bases and J by 4 bases, with 6 bases between.

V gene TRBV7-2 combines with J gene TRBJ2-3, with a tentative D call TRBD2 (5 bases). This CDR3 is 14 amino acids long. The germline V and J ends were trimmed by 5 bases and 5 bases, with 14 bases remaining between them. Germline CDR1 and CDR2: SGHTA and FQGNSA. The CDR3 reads CASSPPPSGDTQYF. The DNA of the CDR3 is TGTGCCAGCAGCCCTCCCCCCAGCGGAGATACGCAGTATTTT.

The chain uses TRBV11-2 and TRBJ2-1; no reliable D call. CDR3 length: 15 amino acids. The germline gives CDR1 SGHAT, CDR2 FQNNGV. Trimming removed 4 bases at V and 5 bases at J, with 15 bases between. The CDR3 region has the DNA TGTGCCAGCAGCTGGAGCGACCGGACGAACAATGAGCAGTTCTTC. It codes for CASSWSDRTNNEQFF.

CDR3 protein: CASSGRAKDLTGELFF. DNA of the CDR3: TGCGCCAGCAGCGGCCGGGCCAAGGACCTTACCGGGGAGCTGTTTTTT. The gene calls are TRBV4-1 and TRBJ2-2, with D unclear. V shed 5 bases and J shed 5 bases, with 18 bases lying between them. This CDR3 spans 16 amino acids. Germline lookup yields CDR1 MGHRA and CDR2 YSYEKL.

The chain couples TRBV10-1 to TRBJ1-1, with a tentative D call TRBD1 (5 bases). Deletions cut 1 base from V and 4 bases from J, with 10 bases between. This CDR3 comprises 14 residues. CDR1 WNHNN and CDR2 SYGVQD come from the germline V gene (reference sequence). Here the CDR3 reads CASSEYRRGTEAFF. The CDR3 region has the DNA TGCGCCAGCAGTGAGTACAGGCGGGGCACTGAAGCTTTCTTT.

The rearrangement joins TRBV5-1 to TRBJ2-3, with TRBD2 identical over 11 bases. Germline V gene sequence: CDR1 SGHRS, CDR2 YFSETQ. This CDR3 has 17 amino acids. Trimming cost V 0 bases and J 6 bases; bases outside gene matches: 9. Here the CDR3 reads CASSLAGSGGATDTQYF. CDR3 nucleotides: TGCGCCAGCAGCTTGGCCGGTAGCGGGGGGGCAACGGATACGCAGTATTTT. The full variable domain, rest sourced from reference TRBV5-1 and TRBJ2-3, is KAGVTQTPRYLIKTRGQQVTLSCSPISGHRSVSWYQQTPGQGLQFLFEYFSETQRNKGNFPGRFSGRQFSNSRSEMNVSTLELGDSALYLCASSLAGSGGATDTQYFGPGTRLTVL.

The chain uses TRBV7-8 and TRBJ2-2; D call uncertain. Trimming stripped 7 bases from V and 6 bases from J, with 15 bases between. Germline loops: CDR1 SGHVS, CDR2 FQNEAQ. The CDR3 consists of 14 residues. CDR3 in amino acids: CASKTFTYAGELFF. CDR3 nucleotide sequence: TGTGCCAGCAAGACCTTTACGTACGCCGGGGAGCTGTTTTTT.

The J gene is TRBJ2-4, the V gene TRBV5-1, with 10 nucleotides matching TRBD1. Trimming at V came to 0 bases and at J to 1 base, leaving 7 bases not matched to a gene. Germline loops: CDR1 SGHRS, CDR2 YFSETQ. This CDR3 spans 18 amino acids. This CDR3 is CASSLGRQGAGAKNIQYF. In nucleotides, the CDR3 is TGCGCCAGCAGCTTGGGACGACAGGGGGCAGGGGCCAAAAACATTCAGTACTTC.

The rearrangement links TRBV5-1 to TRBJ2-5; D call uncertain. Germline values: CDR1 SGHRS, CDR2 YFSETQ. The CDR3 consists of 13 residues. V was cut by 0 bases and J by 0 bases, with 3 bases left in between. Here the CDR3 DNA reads TGCGCCAGCAGCTTGGACAACCAAGAGACCCAGTACTTC. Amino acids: CASSLDNQETQYF.

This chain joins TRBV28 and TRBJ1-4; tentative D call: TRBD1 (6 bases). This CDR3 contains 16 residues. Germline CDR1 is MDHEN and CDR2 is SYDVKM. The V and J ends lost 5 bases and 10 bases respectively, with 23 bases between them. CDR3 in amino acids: CASSLLRGGAGGKLFF. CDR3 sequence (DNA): TGTGCCAGCAGTCTCCTTCGGGGGGGGGCTGGAGGAAAACTGTTTTTT. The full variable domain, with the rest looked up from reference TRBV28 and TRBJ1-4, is DVKVTQSSRYLVKRTGEKVFLECVQDMDHENMFWYRQDPGLGLRLIYFSYDVKMKEKGDIPEGYSVSREKKERFSLILESASTNQTSMYLCASSLLRGGAGGKLFFGSGTQLSVL.

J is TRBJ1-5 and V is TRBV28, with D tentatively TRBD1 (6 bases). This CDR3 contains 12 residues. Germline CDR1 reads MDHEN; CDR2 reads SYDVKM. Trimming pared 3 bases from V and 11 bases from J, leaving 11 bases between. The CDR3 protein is CASSLWEGAQHF. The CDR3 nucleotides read TGTGCCAGCAGTTTGTGGGAGGGGGCCCAGCATTTT.

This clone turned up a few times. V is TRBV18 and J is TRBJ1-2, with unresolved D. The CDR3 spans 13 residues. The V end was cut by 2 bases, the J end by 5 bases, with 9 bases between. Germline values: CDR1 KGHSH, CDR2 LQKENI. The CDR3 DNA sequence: TGTGCCAGCTCACCAGACCAGGAATATGGCTACACCTTC. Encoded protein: CASSPDQEYGYTF. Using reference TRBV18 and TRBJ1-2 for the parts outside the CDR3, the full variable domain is NAGVMQNPRHLVRRRGQEARLRCSPMKGHSHVYWYRQLPEEGLKFMVYLQKENIIDESGMPKERFSAEFPKEGPSILRIQQVVRGDSAAYFCASSPDQEYGYTFGSGTRLTVV.

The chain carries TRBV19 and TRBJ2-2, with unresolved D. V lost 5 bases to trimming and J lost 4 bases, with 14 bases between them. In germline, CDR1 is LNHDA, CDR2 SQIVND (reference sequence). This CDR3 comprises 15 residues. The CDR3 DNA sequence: TGTGCCAGTAGTGACGCCGGGCCCGCCACCGGGGAGCTGTTTTTT. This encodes CASSDAGPATGELFF.

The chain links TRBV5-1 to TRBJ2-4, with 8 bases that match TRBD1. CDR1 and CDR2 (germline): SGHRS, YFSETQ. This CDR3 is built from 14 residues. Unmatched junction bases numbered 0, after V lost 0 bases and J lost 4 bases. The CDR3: CASSLGQGKNIQYF. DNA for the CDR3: TGCGCCAGCAGCTTGGGACAGGGGAAAAACATTCAGTACTTC.

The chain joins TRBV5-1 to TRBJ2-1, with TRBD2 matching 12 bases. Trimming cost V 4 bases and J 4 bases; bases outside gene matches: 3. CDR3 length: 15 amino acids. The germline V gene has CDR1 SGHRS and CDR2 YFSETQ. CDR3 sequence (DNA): TGCGCCAGCAGCCCAACTAGCGGGGGGTACAATGAGCAGTTCTTC. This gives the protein CASSPTSGGYNEQFF.

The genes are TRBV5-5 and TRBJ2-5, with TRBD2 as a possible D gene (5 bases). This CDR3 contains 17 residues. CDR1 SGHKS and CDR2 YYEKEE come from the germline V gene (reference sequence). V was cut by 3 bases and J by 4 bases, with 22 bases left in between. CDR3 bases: TGTGCCAGCAGCTCCCGAAGACCCAGCGGTAACCCAGAGACCCAGTACTTC. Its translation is CASSSRRPSGNPETQYF.

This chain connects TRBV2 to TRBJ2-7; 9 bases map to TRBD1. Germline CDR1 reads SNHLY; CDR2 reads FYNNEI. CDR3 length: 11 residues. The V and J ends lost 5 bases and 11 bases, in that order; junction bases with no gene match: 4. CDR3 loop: CASSWDREKYF. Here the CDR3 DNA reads TGTGCCAGCAGTTGGGACAGGGAAAAGTACTTC.